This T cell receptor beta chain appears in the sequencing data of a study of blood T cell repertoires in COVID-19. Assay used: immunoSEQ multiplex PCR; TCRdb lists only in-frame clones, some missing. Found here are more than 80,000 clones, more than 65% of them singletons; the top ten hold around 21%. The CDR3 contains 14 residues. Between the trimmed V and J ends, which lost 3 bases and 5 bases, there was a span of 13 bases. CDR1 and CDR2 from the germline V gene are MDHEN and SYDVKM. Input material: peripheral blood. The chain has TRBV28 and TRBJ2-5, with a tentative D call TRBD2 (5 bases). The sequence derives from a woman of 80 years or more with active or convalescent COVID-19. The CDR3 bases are TGTGCCAGCAGTTTCACTAGGCGGTCGGAGACCCAGTACTTC. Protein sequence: CASSFTRRSETQYF.